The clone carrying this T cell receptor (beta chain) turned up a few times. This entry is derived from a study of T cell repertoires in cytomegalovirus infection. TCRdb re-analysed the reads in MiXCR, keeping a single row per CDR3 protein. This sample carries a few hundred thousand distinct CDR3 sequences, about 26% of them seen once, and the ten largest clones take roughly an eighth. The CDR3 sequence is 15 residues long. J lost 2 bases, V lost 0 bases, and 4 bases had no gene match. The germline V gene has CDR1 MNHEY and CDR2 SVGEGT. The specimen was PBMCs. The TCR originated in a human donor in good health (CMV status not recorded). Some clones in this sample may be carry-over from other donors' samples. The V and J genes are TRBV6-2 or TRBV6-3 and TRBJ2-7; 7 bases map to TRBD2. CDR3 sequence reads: CASSYSGTSAYEQYV. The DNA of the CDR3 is TGTGCCAGCAGTTACTCCGGCACTAGCGCCTACGAGCAGTACGTC.